Included here is one T cell receptor beta chain sequence, with context. Which antigen it targets is not known. Base-call qualities are not available, and no considerably larger clone is one nucleotide away. The data belong to a study of blood T cell repertoires in COVID-19 (dated by TCRdb to about 2020). Notes on the research overall: The collaborator samples originated in the United States, Italy and Spain and spanned the acute and convalescent phases of COVID-19. The repertoires were made available in a free public database intended to serve as a resource for research on the immune response to SARS-CoV-2. Sample metadata almost always included a de-identified subject ID, COVID-19 status, age in years and sex. Where available, HLA class I and class II types were obtained from metadata supplied by the sample provider rather than from assay-based typing. Samples came from the ongoing ImmuneRACE study (first 160 participants) plus 1,254 subjects from 6 global collaborators. The prospective study material was composed of cDNA or gDNA derived from T cells, B-cell-depleted T cells, or PBMCs. Subjects who had been exposed to COVID-19, were actively infected with it, or had recovered from it provided the deeply sampled blood TCRbeta repertoires that made up the dataset. Results and caveats for the whole study, not just this receptor: Clinical and demographic metadata were provided uncurated, with the amount varying by source and participant.

Whole blood was collected in K2EDTA tubes by collaborating institutions according to the institutions' own protocols. For TCRbeta analysis, collaborators shipped samples in one of three forms: frozen whole blood, isolated PBMCs, or DNA extracted from either of those sample types. Its CDR3 holds 14 amino acids, cysteine through phenylalanine. Left in the record is the CDR3 DNA by itself, 42 bases read in frame from the first base. V is cut by 6 bases and J by 6 bases, and the space between the germline ends is 18 bases. From a lookup of the germline V gene (reference sequence), CDR1 and CDR2 are LNHDA and SQIVND. TCRbeta CDR3 regions were amplified from genomic DNA using the immunoSEQ Assay, a bias-controlled multiplex PCR. Per the original workflow: Nucleated cell counts per sample were estimated from amplification of reference gene primers within the assay. To quantify the absolute abundance of each unique TCRbeta CDR3 rearrangement, sequence reads were collapsed and filtered. For each sample, productive Simpson clonality was calculated as the square root of Simpson's diversity index over productive rearrangements. The table was pulled from immuneACCESS by TCRdb, which kept in-frame rearrangements only. Such tables lose some clones; where checked, under half of the loss comes from unresolved V genes, and the rest has no known cause. V, J and clone size derive from that table, while D and trimming were established from the DNA sequence. In all, the sample holds 150,000 to 200,000 clones, and approximately 90% of those were seen once. Roughly 3.6% of the sample is held by the ten biggest clonotypes.

This receptor was identified in a man aged 18-30 years with active or convalescent COVID-19. The sequence is built from TRBV19 and TRBJ2-7; TRBD2 is possibly the D segment (6 matching bases). The sample was peripheral blood. CDR3 region: CASRSGVGMGEQYF. Read as DNA, the sequence is TGTGCCAGTAGATCGGGGGTAGGGATGGGCGAGCAGTACTTC.